Below are 5 T cell receptor beta chains sequenced from a single sample in a study of response to subunit inactivated influenza vaccine. TCRdb called the RT-PCR reads again in MiXCR, with one record for every CDR3 protein. The sample holds roughly 500,000 distinct CDR3 sequences; 16% are singletons and the top ten take less than 4%. The sequencing used CD4+ T cells sorted from PBMCs, collected around 25 months after vaccination. All receptors come from a man aged 50 to 75 who received an inactivated influenza vaccine.

In its sample, this clonotype was seen a few times. The chain recombines TRBV6-1 with TRBJ2-7, with 7 bases that match TRBD2. V trimming: 4 bases; J trimming: 4 bases; junction bases outside the gene matches: 10. Germline CDR1 reads MNHNS; CDR2 reads SASEGT. This CDR3 comprises 15 residues. This chain's CDR3 is CASSGTRTSLYEQYF. The CDR3 nucleotides are TGTGCCAGCAGTGGGACCCGGACTAGTTTGTACGAGCAGTACTTC.

The chain has TRBV20-1 and TRBJ1-5; 7 positions match TRBD1. This CDR3 region has 14 residues. Germline CDR1 DFQATT, CDR2 SNEGSKA (reference sequence). J lost 5 bases, V lost 2 bases, and 6 bases had no gene match. The CDR3 here is CSARQGEVDQPQHF. CDR3 coding DNA: TGCAGTGCTAGACAGGGGGAAGTCGATCAGCCCCAGCATTTT.

The chain links TRBV5-1 to TRBJ1-1; 7 bases align to TRBD1. V dropped 6 bases and J dropped 5; count of bases not matched to a gene: 7. This CDR3 spans 13 amino acids. Germline V lookup: CDR1 SGHRS, CDR2 YFSETQ. As DNA, the CDR3 is TGCGCCAGCACTCCCGCAGGGGGAACTGAAGCTTTCTTT. This codes for CASTPAGGTEAFF.

The V gene is TRBV5-1, the J gene TRBJ1-3, with a possible D match to TRBD1 (5 bases). The V end was cut by 0 bases, the J end by 5 bases, with 12 bases between. The V gene's germline CDR1 is SGHRS and CDR2 YFSETQ. This CDR3 comprises 15 residues. DNA for the CDR3: TGCGCCAGCAGCTTGGGACAGCACAGAAGAAACACCATATATTTT. Amino acids: CASSLGQHRRNTIYF.

This clonotype was seen ten or more times. The chain recombines TRBV20-1 with TRBJ2-2, with a weak D call TRBD1 (5 bases). The germline V gene has CDR1 DFQATT and CDR2 SNEGSKA (reference sequence). The CDR3 consists of 15 residues. Trimming took 6 bases from V and 1 from J, leaving 15 bases between them. The CDR3 DNA sequence: TGCAGTGCCTCGGGCAGGGTAAAGAACACCGGGGAGCTGTTTTTT. Protein sequence: CSASGRVKNTGELFF.